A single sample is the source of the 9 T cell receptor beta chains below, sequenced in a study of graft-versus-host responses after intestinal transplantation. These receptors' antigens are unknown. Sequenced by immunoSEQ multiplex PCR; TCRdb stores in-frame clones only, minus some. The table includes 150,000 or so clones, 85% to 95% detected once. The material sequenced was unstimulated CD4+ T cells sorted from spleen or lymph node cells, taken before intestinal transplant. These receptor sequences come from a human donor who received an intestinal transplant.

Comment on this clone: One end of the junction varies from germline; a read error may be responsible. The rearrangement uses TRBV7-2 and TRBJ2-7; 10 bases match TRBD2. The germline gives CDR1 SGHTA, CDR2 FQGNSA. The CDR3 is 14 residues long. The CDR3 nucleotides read TGTGCCAGCAGCCTAGCGGGAGTCGCCCACGAGCAGTACTTC. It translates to CASSLAGVAHEQYF.

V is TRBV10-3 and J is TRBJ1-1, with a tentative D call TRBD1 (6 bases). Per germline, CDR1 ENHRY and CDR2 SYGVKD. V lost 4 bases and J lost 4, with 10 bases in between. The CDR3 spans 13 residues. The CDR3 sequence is CAISGTVLTEAFF. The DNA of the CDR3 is TGTGCCATCAGTGGGACAGTGCTCACTGAAGCTTTCTTT.

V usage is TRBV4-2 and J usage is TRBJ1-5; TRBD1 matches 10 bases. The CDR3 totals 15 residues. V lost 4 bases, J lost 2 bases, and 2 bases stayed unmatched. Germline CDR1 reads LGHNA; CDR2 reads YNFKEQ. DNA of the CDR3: TGTGCCAGCAGCCTTGGGACAGGGGGCAATCAGCCCCAGCATTTT. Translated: CASSLGTGGNQPQHF.

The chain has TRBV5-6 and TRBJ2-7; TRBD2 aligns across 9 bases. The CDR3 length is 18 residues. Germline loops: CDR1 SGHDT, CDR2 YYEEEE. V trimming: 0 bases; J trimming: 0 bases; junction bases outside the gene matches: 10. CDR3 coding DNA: TGTGCCAGCAGCTTGGACCCAGGACTAGCGCAGAGCTCCTACGAGCAGTACTTC. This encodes CASSLDPGLAQSSYEQYF. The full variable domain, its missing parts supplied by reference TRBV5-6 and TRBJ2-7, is DAGVTQSPTHLIKTRGQQVTLRCSPKSGHDTVSWYQQALGQGPQFIFQYYEEEERQRGNFPDRFSGHQFPNYSSELNVNALLLGDSALYLCASSLDPGLAQSSYEQYFGPGTRLTVT.

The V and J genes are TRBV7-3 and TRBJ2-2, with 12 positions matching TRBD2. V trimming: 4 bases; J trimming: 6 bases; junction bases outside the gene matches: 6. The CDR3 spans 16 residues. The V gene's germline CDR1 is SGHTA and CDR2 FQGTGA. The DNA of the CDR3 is TGTGCCAGCAGCTCCTCTAGCGGGAGGGTTGCCGGGGAGCTGTTTTTT. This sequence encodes CASSSSSGRVAGELFF.

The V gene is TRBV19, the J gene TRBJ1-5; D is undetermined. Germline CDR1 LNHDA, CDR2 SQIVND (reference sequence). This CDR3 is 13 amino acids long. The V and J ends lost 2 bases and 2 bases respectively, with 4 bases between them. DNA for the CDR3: TGTGCCAGTAGTATAACAGGCAATCAGCCCCAGCATTTT. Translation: CASSITGNQPQHF.

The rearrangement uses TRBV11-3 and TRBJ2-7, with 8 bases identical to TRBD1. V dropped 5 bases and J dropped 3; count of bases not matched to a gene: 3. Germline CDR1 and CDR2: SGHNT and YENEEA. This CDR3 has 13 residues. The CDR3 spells CASSRDRFYEQYF. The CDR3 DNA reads TGTGCCAGCAGCCGGGACAGGTTCTACGAGCAGTACTTC.

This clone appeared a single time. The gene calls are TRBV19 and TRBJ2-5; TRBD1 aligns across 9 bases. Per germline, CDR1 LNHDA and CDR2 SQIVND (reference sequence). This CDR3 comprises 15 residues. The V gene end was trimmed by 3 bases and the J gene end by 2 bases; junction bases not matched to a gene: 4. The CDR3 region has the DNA TGTGCCAGTAGTATCTTGGGACAGGGACAAGAGACCCAGTACTTC. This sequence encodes CASSILGQGQETQYF.

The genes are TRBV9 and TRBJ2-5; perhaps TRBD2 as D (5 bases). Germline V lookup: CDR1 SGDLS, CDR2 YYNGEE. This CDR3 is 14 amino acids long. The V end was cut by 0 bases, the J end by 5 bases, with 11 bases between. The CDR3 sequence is CASSVGALAETQYF. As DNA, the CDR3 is TGTGCCAGCAGCGTAGGGGCATTAGCGGAGACCCAGTACTTC.